This T cell receptor (beta chain) came from a study of T cells in tuberculosis. Overall study context: The T cells targeted glucose monomycolate, a mycobacterial lipid, via CD1B. In South Africa, adults with active tuberculosis were compared with IGRA-negative and latently infected IGRA-positive adolescents. General study findings and limits: Active tuberculosis alpha repertoires lay closer to GMM-specific TCRs than controls'.

This clone was found once. The antigen remains unidentified. This table comes from immunoSEQ multiplex PCR, and its TCRdb copy is limited to in-frame clones, with some not included. The sample includes 35,000 to 45,000 clones, roughly 94% of them seen just once. The CDR3 runs to 15 residues. Germline V lookup: CDR1 LNHDA, CDR2 SQIVND (reference sequence). Trimming cost V 6 bases and J 6 bases; bases outside gene matches: 8. Tuberculin skin test and IGRA determined adolescents' latent tuberculosis status at entry. Sequenced sample: PBMCs. The receptor comes from a donor between 10 and 35 years old with latent tuberculosis or without tuberculosis infection. Some clones in this sample may be carry-over from other donors' samples. This chain joins TRBV19 and TRBJ2-1; 10 bases align to TRBD2. CDR3: CASRASGRISNEQFF. CDR3 nucleotide sequence: TGTGCCAGTAGAGCTAGCGGGAGAATTAGCAATGAGCAGTTCTTC.